This is a list of T cell receptor beta chains from one sample in a study of memory CD4+ T cells and cytomegalovirus serostatus. Assay: immunoSEQ multiplex PCR; the TCRdb copy retains only in-frame clones and omits some. The table includes fewer than 35,000 clones, over 70% detected once. The sequenced sample was memory CD4+ T cells from blood. Source of these receptors: an adult in good health and CMV-seronegative. Both conserved end residues are part of each CDR3. A D gene is named only where the DNA matches it firmly. Size is omitted from some rows. Given values are once, few, many or a class for expanded clones.

>15|TRBD2|TRBV28|TRBJ2-7|NA
CASSSGGFSSYEQYF
TGTGCCAGCAGTTCCGGGGGGTTCAGCTCCTACGAGCAGTACTTC
>14|TRBD1|TRBV10-2|TRBJ2-7|NA
CASRMGQPSGEQYF
TGCGCCAGCAGAATGGGACAGCCAAGCGGAGAGCAGTACTTC
>17|TRBD2|TRBV4-1|TRBJ2-3|NA
CASSQGAAGGMMDTQYF
TGCGCCAGCAGCCAAGGTGCTGCGGGGGGGATGATGGATACGCAGTATTTT
>15|NA|TRBV19|TRBJ2-1|NA
CASSTQVGTGNEQFF
TGTGCCAGTAGTACTCAGGTTGGAACTGGCAATGAGCAGTTCTTC
>16|TRBD1|TRBV15|TRBJ1-5|NA
CATSSQDRGLHQPQHF
TGTGCCACCAGCTCCCAGGACAGGGGACTTCATCAGCCCCAGCATTTT
>15|TRBD1|TRBV7-9|TRBJ1-1|medium-sized
CASSPGTGKNTEAFF
TGTGCCAGCAGCCCAGGGACAGGAAAAAACACTGAAGCTTTCTTT
>14|NA|TRBV21-1|TRBJ2-4|NA
CAPGGVLAKNIQYF
TGTGCCCCCGGTGGAGTCTTAGCCAAAAACATTCAGTACTTC
>13|NA|TRBV18|TRBJ1-1|NA
CASSPPGNTEAFF
TGTGCCAGCTCACCACCAGGGAACACTGAAGCTTTCTTT
>15|TRBD1|TRBV28|TRBJ1-4|few
CASSKRTGGSEKLFF
TGTGCCAGCAGTAAGAGGACAGGAGGGAGTGAAAAACTGTTTTTT
>13|NA|TRBV5-6|TRBJ2-5|few
CASSLVDMETQYF
TGTGCCAGCAGCTTGGTCGATATGGAGACCCAGTACTTC
>15|TRBD2|TRBV6-1|TRBJ2-1|NA
CASRVSGGSYNEQFF
TGTGCCAGCAGGGTCAGCGGGGGCTCCTACAATGAGCAGTTCTTC
>14|NA|TRBV12-5|TRBJ2-7|NA
CASGLDQVERGLYF
TGTGCTAGTGGTTTGGACCAGGTGGAAAGGGGGTTATACTTC
>17|TRBD1|TRBV4-1|TRBJ2-2|NA
CASSDLRQGLNTGELFF
TGCGCCAGCAGCGACCTTCGACAGGGCCTGAACACCGGGGAGCTGTTTTTT
>15|TRBD2|TRBV27|TRBJ2-7|NA
CASSSRLAGGYEQYF
TGTGCCAGCAGTTCTAGACTAGCGGGGGGATACGAGCAGTACTTC
>11|NA|TRBV20-1|TRBJ1-2|NA
CSAQGIGGYTF
TGCAGTGCGCAGGGAATAGGAGGCTACACCTTC
>14|TRBD2|TRBV18|TRBJ2-7|once
CASSPLAGGYEQYF
TGTGCCAGCTCACCACTAGCGGGGGGCTACGAGCAGTACTTC
>18|NA|TRBV7-6|TRBJ1-3|NA
CASSFRTAQSIPGNTIYF
TGTGCCAGCAGCTTTAGGACAGCACAATCAATCCCTGGAAACACCATATATTTT
>15|NA|TRBV2|TRBJ2-2|NA
CASRLTTGGAGELFF
TGTGCCAGCAGACTGACGACAGGAGGGGCCGGGGAGCTGTTTTTT
>14|NA|TRBV5-6|TRBJ1-5|few
CASSLALSNQPQHF
TGTGCCAGCAGCTTGGCACTGAGCAATCAGCCCCAGCATTTT
>13|NA|TRBV5-1|TRBJ2-5|NA
CASRELSQETQYF
TGCGCCAGCAGGGAATTAAGTCAAGAGACCCAGTACTTC
>17|TRBD1|TRBV11-2|TRBJ2-3|NA
CASSLSGTGDSTDTQYF
TGTGCCAGCAGCTTATCCGGGACAGGGGATTCCACAGATACGCAGTATTTT
>13|NA|TRBV28|TRBJ1-2|NA
CSTRRGSNYGYTF
TGTTCTACCCGGCGGGGCAGTAACTATGGCTACACCTTC
>16|TRBD1|TRBV27|TRBJ1-6|NA
CASSRTGTVNNSPLHF
TGTGCCAGCAGCCGAACTGGGACAGTCAATAATTCACCCCTCCACTTT
>16|NA|TRBV7-8|TRBJ1-2|NA
CASSLGVRGVAYGYTF
TGTGCCAGCAGCTTGGGGGTGAGGGGCGTCGCCTATGGCTACACCTTC
>15|NA|TRBV13|TRBJ1-4|once
CASSLRRRTNEKLFF
TGTGCCAGCAGCCTCCGCCGTAGGACTAATGAAAAACTGTTTTTT
>17|NA|TRBV6-1|TRBJ1-6|NA
CASSENVKGSYNSPLHF
TGTGCCAGCAGTGAAAATGTCAAGGGATCCTATAATTCACCCCTCCACTTT
>14|TRBD1|TRBV19|TRBJ2-7|NA
CASSTSEGASEQYF
TGTGCCAGTAGTACCAGCGAGGGGGCGAGCGAGCAGTACTTC
>15|NA|TRBV25-1|TRBJ1-3|few
CASSDSRQGGNTIYF
TGTGCCAGCAGTGACTCCCGTCAGGGGGGAAACACCATATATTTT
>16|TRBD2|TRBV11-3|TRBJ2-3|NA
CASSLGTSGRTDTQYF
TGTGCCAGCAGCTTAGGGACTAGCGGGCGCACAGATACGCAGTATTTT
>14|NA|TRBV6-5|TRBJ1-2|NA
CASSLSTLSRGYTF
TGTGCCAGCAGTTTATCGACCTTATCCCGTGGCTACACCTTC
>15|NA|TRBV7-2|TRBJ1-1|few
CASSLVWGQGTEAFF
TGTGCCAGCAGCTTAGTGTGGGGGCAGGGCACTGAAGCTTTCTTT
>15|NA|TRBV10-1|TRBJ2-1|NA
CASSESGSSYNEQFF
TGCGCCAGCAGTGAGTCTGGAAGCTCCTACAATGAGCAGTTCTTC
>14|NA|TRBV7-9|TRBJ1-1|once
CASSSIQVNTEAFF
TGTGCCAGCAGCTCCATACAGGTAAACACTGAAGCTTTCTTT
>14|NA|TRBV7-2|TRBJ1-6|once
CASSLGQFNSPLHF
TGTGCCAGCAGCTTAGGTCAATTCAATTCACCCCTCCACTTT
>14|NA|TRBV9|TRBJ2-1|once
CASSVAGFYNEQFF
TGTGCCAGCAGCGTAGCAGGTTTCTACAATGAGCAGTTCTTC
>17|TRBD1|TRBV11-2|TRBJ1-5|NA
CASSPGQGRYSNQPQHF
TGTGCCAGCAGCCCTGGACAGGGGAGGTATAGCAATCAGCCCCAGCATTTT
>13|TRBD2|TRBV5-1|TRBJ2-3|once
CASSFGEGDTQYF
TGCGCCAGCAGCTTTGGGGAGGGGGATACGCAGTATTTT
>15|TRBD1|TRBV4-1|TRBJ2-5|NA
CASSQGHRGTETQYF
TGCGCCAGCAGCCAAGGTCACAGGGGAACCGAGACCCAGTACTTC
>16|NA|TRBV5-4|TRBJ1-6|NA
CASSLDPGNLGSPLHF
TGTGCCAGCAGCTTGGACCCCGGTAACTTAGGATCACCCCTCCACTTT
>14|NA|TRBV6-6|TRBJ1-4|NA
CASIAGRGAEKLFF
TGTGCCAGCATAGCCGGGAGGGGGGCTGAAAAACTGTTTTTT